This T cell receptor beta chain was captured in a study of OX40 agonist ivuxolimab in advanced cancers. The study in broad terms: Ivuxolimab was a fully human IgG2 agonistic monoclonal antibody targeting the costimulatory receptor OX40 (CD134). Among the roughly 50 dose-escalation patients, about 20 had hepatocellular carcinoma, approximately 15 melanoma, 9 renal cell carcinoma and 9 head and neck cancer. The monotherapy dose-escalation portion (N ≈ 56 patients) of the phase I ivuxolimab trial is reported in the paper. Peripheral TCRbeta sequencing was intended to test whether TCR sequence diversity was altered and clonal T-cell expansion was caused by ivuxolimab. Prior anti-PD-1, anti-PD-L1 or anti-CTLA-4 therapy was permitted, and approximately 40% of dose-escalation patients had received checkpoint inhibitors. Partial responses occurred in three dose-escalation patients: two with cutaneous melanoma and one with hepatocellular carcinoma. A male proportion of 82.7% and a mean age of roughly 58 years, ranging from roughly 23 to 79, were recorded for the dose-escalation cohort. Intravenous ivuxolimab was administered to patients every 2 weeks at six dose levels: 0.01, 0.1, 0.3, 1.5, 3 and 10 mg/kg. Overall study results and their limits: Low levels of normalized T-cell clonal expansion were also seen in some patients who did not respond. Partial responders in the 0.1-3.0 mg/kg groups had among the lowest normalized peripheral clonal expansion, especially among CD8+ T cells. After ivuxolimab, expanded clones were on average more numerous among CD8+ T cells than among CD4+ T cells. Which antigens the clonally expanded peripheral T cells were specific for was not determined. Clonal expansion of both CD4+ and CD8+ blood T cells was observed from baseline to week 6 at doses 0.1 to 3.0 mg/kg.

Concerning this clone: Its target antigen remains unknown. The record has no base qualities; no much larger clone is one base away.

Patients with a history of autoimmune disease or receiving systemic immunosuppression were excluded from the trial. Peripheral blood for TCR sequencing was collected from all dose cohorts at baseline, on cycle 4 day 1, and on cycle 7 day 1. Samples came from an open-label, multicenter, first-in-human phase I dose-escalation trial of ivuxolimab. Adults with locally advanced or metastatic head and neck squamous cell, hepatocellular, melanoma or renal cell carcinoma were enrolled in the trial. CD4+ and CD8+ T cells were sorted separately from peripheral blood before TCR sequencing. Genomic DNA was extracted from sorted cells for sequencing of the TCRbeta CDR3 region. The immunoSEQ Assay was used to sequence the TCRbeta CDR3 regions. The table comes from immuneACCESS by way of TCRdb, which keeps in-frame sequences with V and J called. Part of the clones is missing from these tables; in studies checked, under half for an unresolved V gene and the rest for unknown reasons. This sample lists 20,000 to 25,000 clones; 70% to 90% were detected once. Roughly 30% of the sample goes to the ten largest clones.

This receptor was taken from an adult with an advanced solid tumor such as melanoma, head and neck, liver or kidney cancer. Sequences were derived from CD4+ or CD8+ T cells sorted from blood, sampled in a trial of the OX40 agonist ivuxolimab.

The CDR3 loop reads CASSDGDGTEAFF. The nucleotide sequence reads as follows: TGTGCCAGCAGTGATGGGGATGGGACTGAAGCTTTCTTT. The V and J genes are TRBV6-4 and TRBJ1-1; confidence is insufficient to name the D gene. The CDR3 starts with the cysteine, ends with the phenylalanine, and has 13 residues. Kept here is only the CDR3 DNA, which spans 39 bases and is read in frame from base 1. Cut back by 3 bases and 5 bases, the V and J ends lie 10 bases apart. The germline V gene gives CDR1 as MRHNA and CDR2 as SNTAGT.